This TCR beta chain was obtained from a study of Ad26.COV2.S vaccination and SARS-CoV-2 variants. Treatment given: about 20 received Ad26.COV2.S at low or high dose, single or two shots; about 5 received placebo; per-sample allocation not given. Repertoires come from day 63 after the first vaccine or placebo injection. Donation came from an adult in Boston who was aged 18-55 years. CDR3 length: 14 amino acids. Germline V gives CDR1 SGHTA, CDR2 FQGNSA. Between the trimmed V and J ends, which lost 0 bases and 7 bases, there was a span of 12 bases. As for this clone: Its target is not known.

TCRdb keeps only in-frame clones here, not all; method: immunoSEQ multiplex PCR. The profile covers roughly 330,000 clones, with roughly 88% appearing a single time and 5.5% taken by the ten largest. Study observations and caveats: Substantial response breadth was reportedly seen for spike-specific CD8+ and CD4+ T cells after vaccination. Breadth measured for non-spike TCRs was similar across vaccine and placebo recipients.

The rearrangement uses TRBV7-2 and TRBJ1-1; possibly TRBD1 for D (5 bases). The material was peripheral blood, obtained in a trial of Ad26.COV2.S vaccine versus placebo. The source is a person between 18 and 59 years old who received the Ad26.COV2.S COVID-19 vaccine or a placebo. CDR3 bases: TGTGCCAGCAGCTTAGCGGGGACGGGGGGTGAAGCTTTCTTT. Amino acids: CASSLAGTGGEAFF.